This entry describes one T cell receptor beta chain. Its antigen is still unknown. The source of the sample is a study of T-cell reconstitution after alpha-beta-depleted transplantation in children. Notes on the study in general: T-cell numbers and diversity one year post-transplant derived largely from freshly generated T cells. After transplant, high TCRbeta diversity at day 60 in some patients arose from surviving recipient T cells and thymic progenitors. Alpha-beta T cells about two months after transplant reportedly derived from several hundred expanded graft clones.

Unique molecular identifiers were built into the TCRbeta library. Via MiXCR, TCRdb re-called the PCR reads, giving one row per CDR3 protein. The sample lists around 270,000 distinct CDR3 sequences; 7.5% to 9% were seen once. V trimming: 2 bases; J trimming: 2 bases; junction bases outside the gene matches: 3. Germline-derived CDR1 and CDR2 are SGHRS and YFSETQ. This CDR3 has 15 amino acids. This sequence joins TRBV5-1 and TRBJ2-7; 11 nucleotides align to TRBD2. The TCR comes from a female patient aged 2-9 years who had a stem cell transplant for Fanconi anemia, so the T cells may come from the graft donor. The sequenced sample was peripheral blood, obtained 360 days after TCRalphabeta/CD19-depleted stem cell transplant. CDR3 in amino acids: CASSLLTSGTYEQYF. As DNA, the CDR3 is TGCGCCAGCAGCTTATTGACTAGCGGGACCTACGAGCAGTACTTC.